The text below deals with one T cell receptor (delta chain). This sample is part of a study of gamma-delta chains in newborns, infants, children. Study-wide context: Microbial exposure reportedly drives polyclonal innate γδ T cell expansion after birth.

TCRdb ran CATT on the reads. Of about 2,500 delta-chain clones listed, around 46% were seen once; the top ten hold approximately 10%. The germline V gene has CDR1 TSWWSYY and CDR2 QGS. The CDR3 is 19 amino acids. The V gene end was trimmed by 3 bases and the J gene end by 7 bases; junction bases not matched to a gene: 20. The J gene is TRDJ1, the V gene TRDV1, with 10 bases aligning to TRDD3. This TCR was sampled from a child who received the measles vaccine. The sequencing here drew on blood, taken at baseline. CDR3 bases: TGTGCTCTTGGGGACCCTCACCTTCAATCCGGGGGATACGCGCTTAAACTCATCTTT. Translating it yields CALGDPHLQSGGYALKLIF.